This T cell receptor (beta chain) was documented in a study of blood T cell repertoires in COVID-19. Study summary: COVID-19 samples, acute and convalescent, were from the United States, Italy and Spain.

Assay used: immunoSEQ multiplex PCR; TCRdb lists only in-frame clones, some missing. The table shows 200,000 to 250,000 clones, with 75% to 85% occurring only once. The V and J ends lost 4 bases and 8 bases respectively, with 8 bases between them. The CDR3 has 12 residues. The genes are TRBV12-3 or TRBV12-4 and TRBJ2-2; D gene uncertain. The source is a woman aged 25 to 39 with COVID-19, enrolled during active disease. The sample taken for sequencing was peripheral blood. The DNA for the CDR3 is TGTGCCAGCAGTTCATGGCTTGGGGAGCTGTTTTTT. Translation gives CASSSWLGELFF.